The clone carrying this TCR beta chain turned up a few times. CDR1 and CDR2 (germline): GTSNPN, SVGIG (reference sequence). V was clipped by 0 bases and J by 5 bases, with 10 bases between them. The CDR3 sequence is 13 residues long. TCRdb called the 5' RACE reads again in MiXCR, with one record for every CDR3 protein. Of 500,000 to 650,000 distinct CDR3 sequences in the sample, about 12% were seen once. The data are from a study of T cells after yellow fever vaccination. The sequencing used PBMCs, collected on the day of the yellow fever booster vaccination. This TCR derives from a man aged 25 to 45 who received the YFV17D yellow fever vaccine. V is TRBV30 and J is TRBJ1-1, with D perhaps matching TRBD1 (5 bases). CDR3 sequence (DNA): TGTGCCTGGAGTGTACGGGGGAGAACTGAAGCTTTCTTT. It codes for CAWSVRGRTEAFF. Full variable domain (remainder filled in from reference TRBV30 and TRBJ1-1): SQTIHQWPATLVQPVGSPLSLECTVEGTSNPNLYWYRQAAGRGLQLLFYSVGIGQISSEVPQNLSASRPQDRQFILSSKKLLLSDSGFYLCAWSVRGRTEAFFGQGTRLTVV.